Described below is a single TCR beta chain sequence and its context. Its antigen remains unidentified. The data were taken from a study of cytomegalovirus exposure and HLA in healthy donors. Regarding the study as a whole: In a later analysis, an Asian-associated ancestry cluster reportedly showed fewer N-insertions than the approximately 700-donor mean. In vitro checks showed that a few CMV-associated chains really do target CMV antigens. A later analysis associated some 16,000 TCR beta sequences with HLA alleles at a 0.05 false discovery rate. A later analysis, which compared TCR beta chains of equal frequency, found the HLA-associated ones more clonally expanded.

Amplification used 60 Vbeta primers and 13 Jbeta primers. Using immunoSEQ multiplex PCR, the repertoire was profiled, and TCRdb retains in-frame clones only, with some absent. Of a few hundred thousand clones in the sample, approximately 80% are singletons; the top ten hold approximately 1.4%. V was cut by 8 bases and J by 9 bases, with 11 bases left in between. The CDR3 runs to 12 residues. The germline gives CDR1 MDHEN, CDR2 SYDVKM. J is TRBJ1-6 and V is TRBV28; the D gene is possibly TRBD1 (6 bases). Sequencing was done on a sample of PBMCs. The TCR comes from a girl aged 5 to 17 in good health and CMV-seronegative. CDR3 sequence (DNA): TGTGCCAGCGACAGGTTGACTTCACCCCTCCACTTT. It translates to CASDRLTSPLHF.